Sequencing of this T cell receptor beta chain was carried out in a study of regulatory T cells in long-lasting Graves disease (dated by TCRdb to about 2021). For the wider study: To count as having persistent Graves' disease, a patient had to have received antithyroid drug treatment for over 5 years with TSH receptor autoantibodies remaining persistently positive. Patients with persistent Graves' disease were compared with patients with newly diagnosed Graves' disease using TCR sequencing and RNA sequencing of peripheral blood. The study was registered as a clinical trial and conducted in China. A total of roughly 35 samples underwent TCR sequencing: about 13 from persistent and around 20 from newly diagnosed Graves' disease patients. In the clinical cohort, patients with persistent Graves' disease had used antithyroid drugs for an average of roughly 10 years. Overall results and qualifications from the work: Sequencing and analysis were restricted to the TCR beta chain. Compared with newly diagnosed patients, persistent Graves' disease patients had lower TCR Shannon entropy and fewer highly expanded clones, which suggests clonal expansion. TRBV28, TRBJ1-2 and TRBJ2-5 were preferentially used in persistent disease, while TRBV20-1 and TRBJ2-1 were favored in newly diagnosed disease. Patients with persistent disease shared more public clonotypes (roughly 2,900) than newly diagnosed patients did (approximately 970). The authors acknowledged the small sample size as a limitation that may reduce accuracy. Because the primary lesion, thyroid tissue, could not be accessed, the study looked at peripheral blood alone.

This clonotype was seen repeatedly, ten times or more. Its antigen is currently not known. Per-base qualities were not stored, and no clone one base away is much larger. Explained via the paper, the time point label denotes: persistent/refractory GD, antithyroid drugs over 5 years with positive TRAb. For both TCR sequencing and RNA sequencing, RNA was extracted from PBMCs using TRIzol. Graves' disease was diagnosed according to American Thyroid Association guidelines. The patients came from an endocrinology department in Xi'an, China. Each patient gave about 10 milliliters of peripheral blood, collected in an EDTA anticoagulant tube. PBMCs were isolated by Ficoll Paque Plus density gradient separation without further T cell sorting. An Agilent 2100 Bioanalyzer and agarose gel were used to check RNA quality, and a NanoDrop 2000 was used to measure RNA concentration. Libraries were built with multiplex PCR. The sample was run on an Illumina HiSeq 4000. CDR3 regions were amplified by Arm-PCR with iRepertoire HTBI primers to construct TCR beta libraries. PCR products were gel purified before sequencing. Per the authors' processing: Gene usage analysis of CDR3 amino acid clonotypes used the 60 to 75 TRBV and approximately 13 TRBJ segments found across samples. COPE and FqMerger were used to merge filtered high-quality paired reads into contigs. BLAST was used to align contigs to the IMGT TRBV, TRBD and TRBJ reference genes, and CDR3 was defined following IMGT. Any clonotype with a frequency above 0.1% was counted as a highly expanded clone. Shannon entropy served as the measure of repertoire diversity, while the Gini coefficient captured V-J evenness. A clonotype found in more than one individual was treated as public. The public sequencing data were trimmed at Q25 with fastp and processed into clonotypes with MiXCR by TCRdb, which kept only in-frame beta chains. Rows merge per CDR3 protein into single entries with the most common DNA and genes. TCRdb's processing, not the authors', yielded these V and J calls. The sample table records about 470,000 distinct CDR3 sequences; less than 25% of these occur just once. Together, the top ten hold approximately 8% of the sample.

Reading from cysteine to phenylalanine, the CDR3 counts 14 amino acids. Kept here is only the CDR3 DNA, which spans 42 bases and is read in frame from base 1. CDR1 and CDR2 are read off the germline V gene as SGHTA and FQGNSA. Cut back by 4 bases and 7 bases, the V and J ends lie 17 bases apart. The sequence was obtained from a female donor with Graves disease. The rearranged segments are TRBV7-2 and TRBJ2-7, and TRBD1 may be the D gene, going by 6 matching bases. The sample here was peripheral blood mononuclear cells (PBMCs), taken when the disease was refractory, from a patient treated with antithyroid drugs. The nucleotides read TGTGCCAGCAGCTACGGGACACCAGAAGGGGAGCAGTACTTC. It encodes CASSYGTPEGEQYF.